This T cell receptor beta chain is drawn from a study of shared clonotypes between healthy human individuals. Assay used: immunoSEQ multiplex PCR; TCRdb lists only in-frame clones, some missing. The sample lists about 520,000 clones; 81% were seen once. The CDR3 has 15 amino acids. Germline lookup yields CDR1 MGHRA and CDR2 YSYEKL. Points on this clone: This is likely an artifact of a read error, given a far larger clone one base away. Additional DNA sequences in this sample encode the identical CDR3.

Sequencing used PBMCs. The chain uses TRBV4-1 and TRBJ2-3; the match to TRBD2 covers 9 bases. This clonotype was obtained from a woman aged 40 to 50 in good health. Some clones in this sample may be carry-over from other donors' samples. This CDR3 reads CASSQEASGTDTQYF. As DNA, the CDR3 is TGCGCCAGCAGCCAAGAGGCTAGCGGGACAGATACGCAGTACTTT.